This T cell receptor beta chain was captured in a study of spatial heterogeneity in lung cancer. The sample's time point: sample taken at primary tumor resection. No cell sorting; template was whole RNA from tumor, lung tissue or PBMC. This clonotype was observed many times. No antigen is known for it. Whole-study results and caveats: Tumor mutation count correlated with how many alpha and beta TCRs expanded intratumorally.

TCR cDNA molecules were tagged individually, and each one carried a unique molecular identifier. One entry per CDR3 protein results from TCRdb running MiXCR on the 5' RACE reads. The top ten hold approximately 8.8% of the sample, which has approximately 7,600 distinct CDR3 sequences, 14% seen once. The length of the CDR3 is 16 residues. V was pared by 3 bases and J by 8 bases, with 12 bases of the junction left unmatched. In germline, CDR1 is SEHNR, CDR2 FQNEAQ (reference sequence). This receptor was taken from a female donor with early-stage non-small cell lung cancer. This material consisted of lung tumor tissue, taken at surgery. The V call is TRBV7-9, the J call TRBJ2-7; 11 nucleotides line up with TRBD1. As DNA, the CDR3 is TGTGCCAGCAGCTTCCTTACCGGGACAGGGGGTTTTAAGCAGTACTTC. Protein sequence: CASSFLTGTGGFKQYF.